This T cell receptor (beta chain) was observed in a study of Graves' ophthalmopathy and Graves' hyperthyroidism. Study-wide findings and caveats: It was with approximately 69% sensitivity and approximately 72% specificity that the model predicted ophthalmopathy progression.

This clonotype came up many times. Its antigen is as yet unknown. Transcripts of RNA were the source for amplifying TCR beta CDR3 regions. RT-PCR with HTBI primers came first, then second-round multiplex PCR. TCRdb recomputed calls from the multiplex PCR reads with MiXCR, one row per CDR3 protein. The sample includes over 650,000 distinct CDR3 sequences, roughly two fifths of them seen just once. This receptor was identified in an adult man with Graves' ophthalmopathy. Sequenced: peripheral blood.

In nucleotides, the CDR3 is TGCAGCGTCCTAGACAGTAACTATGGCTACACCTTC. It codes for CSVLDSNYGYTF. This chain uses TRBV29-1 with TRBJ1-2; possibly TRBD1 for D (5 bases). The CDR3 sequence is 12 residues long. In germline, CDR1 is SQVTM, CDR2 ANQGSEA. V lost 6 bases to trimming and J lost 1 base, with 9 bases between them.